Listed below are T cell receptor beta chains from one sample, sequenced in a study of blood T cell repertoires in COVID-19. Clones were sequenced by immunoSEQ multiplex PCR, and TCRdb holds only the in-frame ones, with some missing. The sample gives about 190,000 clones, over 80% of which show up once; about 6.5% is in the top ten. The sequenced sample consisted of peripheral blood. These receptors came from a woman aged 40 to 50 with acute or convalescent COVID-19. Both conserved end residues are part of each CDR3. The D gene is left open where the match is weak. Not all rows give a size; the values are once, few, many and, for expanded clones, a class.

v_call: TRBV9
j_call: TRBJ2-1
clone_size: few
d_call: .
cdr3_aa: CASSVAGYNEQFF
cdr3_nt: TGTGCCAGCAGCGTAGCGGGGTACAATGAGCAGTTCTTC

v_call: TRBV28
j_call: TRBJ2-7
clone_size: .
d_call: TRBD1
cdr3_aa: CASYRGRGISYEQYF
cdr3_nt: TGTGCCAGCTACCGGGGCAGGGGGATCTCCTACGAGCAGTACTTC

v_call: TRBV2
j_call: TRBJ2-7
clone_size: .
d_call: TRBD2
cdr3_aa: CASSERGATYEQYF
cdr3_nt: TGTGCCAGCAGTGAGCGGGGGGCGACCTACGAGCAGTACTTC

v_call: TRBV3-1/TRBV3-2
j_call: TRBJ2-2
clone_size: .
d_call: .
cdr3_aa: CASSQDQHTDSGELFF
cdr3_nt: TGTGCCAGCAGCCAAGATCAGCACACGGACTCTGGGGAGCTGTTTTTT

v_call: TRBV19
j_call: TRBJ2-1
clone_size: .
d_call: TRBD1
cdr3_aa: CASKGQGSEFF
cdr3_nt: TGTGCCAGTAAGGGACAGGGTAGTGAGTTCTTC

v_call: TRBV7-2
j_call: TRBJ2-2
clone_size: .
d_call: TRBD2
cdr3_aa: CASSGGTSGTPGTGELFF
cdr3_nt: TGTGCCAGCAGCGGAGGGACTAGCGGGACCCCCGGCACCGGGGAGCTGTTTTTT

v_call: TRBV29-1
j_call: TRBJ2-7
clone_size: few
d_call: TRBD1
cdr3_aa: CSVEAQGAGYEQYF
cdr3_nt: TGCAGCGTTGAAGCCCAGGGGGCTGGCTACGAGCAGTACTTC

v_call: TRBV5-1
j_call: TRBJ2-7
clone_size: few
d_call: TRBD2
cdr3_aa: CASTPGGGFKGEQYF
cdr3_nt: TGCGCCAGCACCCCGGGGGGAGGGTTTAAGGGCGAGCAGTACTTC

v_call: TRBV7-2
j_call: TRBJ2-7
clone_size: .
d_call: TRBD1
cdr3_aa: CASSEQGVSYEQYF
cdr3_nt: TGTGCCAGCAGCGAACAGGGGGTCTCCTACGAGCAGTACTTC

v_call: TRBV6-5
j_call: TRBJ2-7
clone_size: .
d_call: .
cdr3_aa: CASTNPGTTYEQYF
cdr3_nt: TGTGCCAGCACCAATCCTGGCACAACCTACGAGCAGTACTTC

v_call: TRBV24-1
j_call: TRBJ2-3
clone_size: .
d_call: .
cdr3_aa: CATGVAEVTDTQYF
cdr3_nt: TGTGCCACCGGGGTAGCGGAGGTCACAGATACGCAGTATTTT

v_call: TRBV7-3
j_call: TRBJ1-1
clone_size: .
d_call: .
cdr3_aa: CASSLTGGDTEAFF
cdr3_nt: TGTGCCAGCAGCTTAACAGGTGGAGACACTGAAGCTTTCTTT

v_call: TRBV10-2
j_call: TRBJ2-7
clone_size: .
d_call: .
cdr3_aa: CASSDSRAGEQYF
cdr3_nt: TGCGCCAGCAGTGACTCCAGGGCGGGGGAGCAGTACTTC

v_call: TRBV5-4
j_call: TRBJ2-1
clone_size: .
d_call: .
cdr3_aa: CASSPRFGLDEQFF
cdr3_nt: TGTGCCAGCAGCCCGAGATTCGGTTTGGATGAGCAGTTCTTC